Below are 31 T cell receptor beta chains sequenced from a single sample in a study of CD8 T cells in Susac syndrome. RNA was extracted with the RNeasy kit, and a quantity of roughly 0.5 to 1 ug was reverse transcribed using random hexamers. MiXCR, run by TCRdb on the immunoSEQ multiplex PCR reads, gives a single entry per CDR3 protein. The table has some 100,000 distinct CDR3 sequences, 85% to 95% seen once; the top ten hold around 0.085%. The sample comprised CD4+ T cells from PBMCs. Receptor source: a human donor with multiple sclerosis.

This clonotype appeared a single time. The chain recombines TRBV19 with TRBJ2-7; tentative D call: TRBD2 (6 bases). The germline V gene has CDR1 LNHDA and CDR2 SQIVND (reference sequence). V shed 5 bases and J shed 6 bases, with 17 bases lying between them. The CDR3 is 14 residues long. Here the CDR3 reads CASSHPSGESEQYF. Written as DNA, the CDR3 is TGTGCCAGTAGTCACCCATCGGGGGAATCCGAGCAGTACTTC.

This clonotype was observed a handful of times. V gene TRBV14 combines with J gene TRBJ2-7; possibly TRBD1 for D (5 bases). Germline CDR1 and CDR2: SGHDN and FVKESK. CDR3 length: 14 residues. V lost 3 bases, J lost 3 bases, and 12 bases lay in between. The CDR3 protein is CASSHGKGNYEQYF. The CDR3, as DNA: TGTGCCAGCAGCCATGGGAAGGGGAACTACGAGCAGTACTTC.

This chain uses TRBV4-2 with TRBJ2-1, with 10 nucleotides matching TRBD1. This CDR3 contains 15 residues. Germline V gene sequence: CDR1 LGHNA, CDR2 YNFKEQ. Trimming took 1 base from V and 9 from J; bases not matched to a gene: 6. The CDR3 protein is CASSQGMTGGVEQFF. DNA of the CDR3: TGTGCCAGCAGCCAAGGGATGACAGGGGGCGTTGAGCAGTTCTTC.

The rearrangement uses TRBV3-1 and TRBJ2-5; 9 bases map to TRBD2. The germline V gene has CDR1 LGHDT and CDR2 YNNKEL (reference sequence). J gave up 5 bases and V 1 base, and 5 bases lay outside the gene matches. The CDR3 consists of 15 residues. The CDR3 loop is CASSQATSGWETQYF. The DNA of the CDR3 is TGTGCCAGCAGCCAAGCAACTAGCGGGTGGGAGACCCAGTACTTC.

In DNA form, the CDR3 reads TGTGCCAGCAACCTCAATACAGGGGGCTGGATTGAAGCTTTCTTT. It encodes CASNLNTGGWIEAFF. The chain couples TRBV5-6 to TRBJ1-1; 9 nucleotides line up with TRBD1. The length of the CDR3 is 15 residues. Germline values: CDR1 SGHDT, CDR2 YYEEEE. Germline trimming cut 6 bases from V and 7 bases from J; bases unmatched to any gene: 13.

The chain employs TRBV5-1 and TRBJ1-1, with D maybe TRBD1 (5 bases). The germline gives CDR1 SGHRS, CDR2 YFSETQ. V was shortened by 0 bases and J by 1 base, with 7 bases between the two germline ends. This CDR3 spans 14 amino acids. For the CDR3, the DNA is TGCGCCAGCAGCTTGGGTGACAGGAACACTGAAGCTTTCTTT. Protein: CASSLGDRNTEAFF.

V gene TRBV24-1 combines with J gene TRBJ1-2; D is unclear. The length of the CDR3 is 12 residues. V dropped 4 bases and J dropped 8 bases, with 10 bases sitting between them. Germline CDR1 reads KGHDR; CDR2 reads SFDVKD. DNA of the CDR3: TGTGCCACCAGTGACCCCCACCTGGGCTACACCTTC. This codes for CATSDPHLGYTF.

The gene calls are TRBV19 and TRBJ2-1; TRBD2 matches at 7 bases. The V gene's germline CDR1 is LNHDA and CDR2 SQIVND (reference sequence). The CDR3 has 15 residues. Trimming removed 5 bases from V and 7 bases from J; junction bases left unmatched: 11. As DNA, the CDR3 is TGTGCCAGTAGTCTCCCTAGCGGTGGAAGGAATGAGCAGTTCTTC. Its protein product is CASSLPSGGRNEQFF.

The chain is built from TRBV7-9 and TRBJ1-5, with D tentatively TRBD1 (6 bases). Between the trimmed V and J ends, which lost 4 bases and 2 bases, there was a span of 18 bases. From germline, CDR1 is SEHNR and CDR2 FQNEAQ (reference sequence). There are 17 residues in the CDR3. As DNA, the CDR3 is TGTGCCAGCAGCTCCGCTTTGGGGGGCGGACGCAATCAGCCCCAGCATTTT. Translated, it gives CASSSALGGGRNQPQHF.

The chain carries TRBV3-1 and TRBJ1-5; no clear D gene. V lost 7 bases to trimming and J lost 9 bases, with 16 bases between them. The CDR3 is 13 amino acids. From germline, CDR1 is LGHDT and CDR2 YNNKEL (reference sequence). The CDR3 bases are TGTGCCAGCAACCCAACCGGACCCCCGCCCCAGCATTTT. Amino acid sequence: CASNPTGPPPQHF.

In DNA form, the CDR3 reads TGTGCCAGCAGCACTGGGGCTAGCGGCGCCTACAATGAGCAGTTCTTC. It is translated as CASSTGASGAYNEQFF. The rearrangement joins TRBV7-2 to TRBJ2-1, with TRBD2 matching 7 bases. CDR1 and CDR2 (germline): SGHTA, FQGNSA. The CDR3 covers 16 residues. The V segment lost 5 bases and the J segment 2 bases; nucleotides outside the gene matches: 9. The entire variable domain, with the rest obtained from reference TRBV7-2 and TRBJ2-1, is as follows: GAGVSQSPSNKVTEKGKDVELRCDPISGHTALYWYRQSLGQGLEFLIYFQGNSAPDKSGLPSDRFSAERTGGSVSTLTIQRTQQEDSAVYLCASSTGASGAYNEQFFGPGTRLTVL.

V usage is TRBV4-3 and J usage is TRBJ1-2, with D possibly TRBD1 on 6 matching bases. The germline gives CDR1 LGHNA, CDR2 YSLEER. This CDR3 has 19 residues. With 5 bases removed from V and 1 base from J, the gap between germline ends came to 26 bases. The CDR3 DNA is TGCGCCAGCAGCTTCTCTAGTGCCCTCCGGGACAAACGTAACTATGGCTACACCTTC. Translating gives CASSFSSALRDKRNYGYTF.

The V call is TRBV27, the J call TRBJ2-5; 8 bases line up with TRBD2. Germline-derived CDR1 and CDR2 are MNHEY and SMNVEV (reference sequence). The CDR3 runs 15 residues. Trimming removed 6 bases from V and 2 bases from J; junction bases left unmatched: 8. The CDR3 bases are TGTGCCAGCAGAGCGGGGGCCGCAAGACAAGAGACCCAGTACTTC. Its protein is CASRAGAARQETQYF.

This chain joins TRBV12-3 or TRBV12-4 and TRBJ2-1; D is ambiguous. The CDR3 is 12 amino acids. The V and J ends lost 4 bases and 2 bases respectively, with 3 bases between them. CDR3 DNA: TGTGCCAGCAGTTCGACCTACAATGAGCAGTTCTTC. Amino acid sequence: CASSSTYNEQFF.

This clonotype was recorded once. The chain combines TRBV20-1 with TRBJ2-3; D uncertain. The CDR3 contains 12 residues. Deletions cut 6 bases from V and 1 base from J, with 8 bases between. CDR1 and CDR2 (germline): DFQATT, SNEGSKA (reference sequence). The CDR3 DNA reads as TGCAGTGCCGGACCCGGCACAGATACGCAGTATTTT. Translated, it gives CSAGPGTDTQYF.

V usage is TRBV15 and J usage is TRBJ2-5, with D tentatively TRBD1 (7 bases). This CDR3 has 14 residues. Trimming removed 4 bases from V and 4 bases from J, with 13 bases in between. Germline V gene sequence: CDR1 LNHNV, CDR2 YYDKDF (reference sequence). This CDR3 reads CATSTGGGTETQYF. In nucleotides, the CDR3 is TGTGCCACCAGCACCGGAGGGGGCACAGAGACCCAGTACTTC.

V is TRBV4-2 and J is TRBJ2-6, with D tentatively TRBD1 or TRBD2 (5 bases each). The CDR3 runs to 17 residues. Looked up from germline, CDR1 is LGHNA and CDR2 is YNFKEQ. V lost 4 bases, J lost 1 base, and 14 bases lay in between. CDR3 coding DNA: TGTGCCAGCAGCCCCTCAGGGAGCGGATCTGGGGCCAACGTCCTGACTTTC. Residues: CASSPSGSGSGANVLTF.

V usage is TRBV18 and J usage is TRBJ2-3; TRBD1 matches at 8 bases. After removal of 3 bases from V and 5 bases from J, the junction contained 10 bases not matched to a gene. The CDR3 length is 16 residues. Germline lookup yields CDR1 KGHSH and CDR2 LQKENI. The CDR3 DNA reads as TGTGCCAGCTCACCCCTTGACAGGGGAGGAAGAGATACGCAGTATTTT. Translating it yields CASSPLDRGGRDTQYF.

The CDR3 bases are TGCGCCAGCAGCTCAACAGGGGCCCTGCAAGAGACCCAGTACTTC. This codes for CASSSTGALQETQYF. V and J are TRBV5-1 and TRBJ2-5; TRBD1 agrees at 7 bases. The CDR3 length is 15 residues. Germline V gene sequence: CDR1 SGHRS, CDR2 YFSETQ. V dropped 3 bases and J dropped 2; count of bases not matched to a gene: 7. Supplemented by reference TRBV5-1 and TRBJ2-5, the full variable domain reads KAGVTQTPRYLIKTRGQQVTLSCSPISGHRSVSWYQQTPGQGLQFLFEYFSETQRNKGNFPGRFSGRQFSNSRSEMNVSTLELGDSALYLCASSSTGALQETQYFGPGTRLLVL.

V and J are TRBV29-1 and TRBJ1-4; D not certain. The germline gives CDR1 SQVTM, CDR2 ANQGSEA. Trimming took 2 bases from V and 10 from J, leaving 14 bases between them. The CDR3 runs 13 residues. The CDR3 spells CSVETPESGKLFF. In nucleotides, the CDR3 is TGCAGCGTTGAAACCCCAGAGTCCGGAAAACTGTTTTTT.

The chain links TRBV7-3 to TRBJ2-3; D assignment may be TRBD1 or TRBD2 (5 bases each). Germline CDR1 SGHTA, CDR2 FQGTGA. Trimming cost V 4 bases and J 1 base, with 12 bases left between them. The CDR3 loop spans 15 amino acids. Here the CDR3 DNA reads TGTGCCAGCAGCTCTAAAGGGGACCGCACAGATACGCAGTATTTT. Encoded protein: CASSSKGDRTDTQYF.

This clonotype was seen more than once but under ten times. The rearrangement uses TRBV6-2 or TRBV6-3 and TRBJ2-7; D not certain. CDR1 is MNHEY, CDR2 SVGEGT, per germline. The V gene lost 5 bases and the J gene lost 2 bases, with 10 bases spanning the gap. The CDR3 has 13 amino acids. DNA of the CDR3: TGTGCCAGCAGTGCAACCCAGCCCTACGAGCAGTACTTC. It translates to CASSATQPYEQYF.

The gene calls are TRBV20-1 and TRBJ2-7; TRBD2 is a possible D gene (6 bases). Trimming left V 6 bases short and J 2 bases short, with 14 bases between. Germline CDR1 is DFQATT and CDR2 is SNEGSKA (reference sequence). This CDR3 contains 13 residues. The CDR3 region is CSAGGVLPYEQYF. CDR3 DNA sequence: TGCAGTGCGGGCGGGGTCCTTCCCTACGAGCAGTACTTC.

The J gene is TRBJ1-3, the V gene TRBV5-1; 9 positions match TRBD1. J gave up 2 bases and V 0 bases, and 12 bases lay outside the gene matches. In germline, CDR1 is SGHRS, CDR2 YFSETQ. This CDR3 has 19 amino acids. CDR3 region: CASSLGFGKWTGAGNTIYF. The CDR3 nucleotides read TGCGCCAGCAGCTTGGGCTTCGGAAAGTGGACAGGGGCTGGAAACACCATATATTTT. The complete variable domain, with remaining parts taken from reference TRBV5-1 and TRBJ1-3, reads KAGVTQTPRYLIKTRGQQVTLSCSPISGHRSVSWYQQTPGQGLQFLFEYFSETQRNKGNFPGRFSGRQFSNSRSEMNVSTLELGDSALYLCASSLGFGKWTGAGNTIYFGEGSWLTVV.

The genes are TRBV29-1 and TRBJ2-5; D is unclear. The CDR3 has 12 amino acids. Germline V gene sequence: CDR1 SQVTM, CDR2 ANQGSEA. Trimming took 0 bases from V and 7 from J, leaving 9 bases between them. The CDR3 DNA is TGCAGCGTTGAAGAGGGCTCCAGGACCCAGTACTTC. It codes for CSVEEGSRTQYF.

The gene calls are TRBV12-3 or TRBV12-4 and TRBJ2-1; TRBD2 agrees at 8 bases. The CDR3 length is 13 residues. V lost 6 bases, J lost 15 bases, and 13 bases stayed unmatched. In DNA, the CDR3 is TGTGCCAGCAGCTTAAGGGTCAGCGGGGGACGGTTCTTC. This translates into CASSLRVSGGRFF.

The chain joins TRBV6-5 to TRBJ1-2, with 8 positions matching TRBD1. Trimming cost V 5 bases and J 5 bases; bases outside gene matches: 7. Germline CDR1 reads MNHEY; CDR2 reads SVGAGI. The CDR3 is 14 amino acids. DNA of the CDR3: TGTGCCAGCAGTGGAACAACAGGGGGGTATGGCTACACCTTC. It codes for CASSGTTGGYGYTF.

CDR3: CASSFRHPQWEQYF. CDR3 bases: TGTGCCAGCAGTTTCCGACACCCGCAATGGGAGCAGTACTTC. V usage is TRBV27 and J usage is TRBJ2-7; D call uncertain. Germline V gene lookup returns CDR1 MNHEY and CDR2 SMNVEV (reference sequence). The V end lost 3 bases, the J end lost 7 bases, and 16 bases lay between the germline ends. The CDR3 consists of 14 residues.

The rearrangement uses TRBV14 and TRBJ2-1; maybe TRBD1 (5 bases). This CDR3 comprises 15 residues. Germline V CDR1 and CDR2: SGHDN, FVKESK. V gave up 2 bases and J gave up 5 bases, with 13 bases separating them. CDR3 nucleotides: TGTGCCAGCAGCCAAATCGGACACCCGGACAATGAGCAGTTCTTC. It specifies CASSQIGHPDNEQFF.

In this sample, this clonotype turned up once. The chain combines TRBV29-1 with TRBJ2-7; 10 bases align to TRBD1. The germline gives CDR1 SQVTM, CDR2 ANQGSEA. The CDR3 spans 14 residues. V shed 3 bases, J shed 7 bases, and the junction held 9 bases outside the gene matches. DNA for the CDR3: TGCAGCGTTGATAGGGACAGGGGTCGCGGAGAGCAGTACTTC. As protein: CSVDRDRGRGEQYF.

This sequence joins TRBV27 and TRBJ2-7; D not resolved. Looked up from germline, CDR1 is MNHEY and CDR2 is SMNVEV (reference sequence). Trimming took off 5 bases at V and 3 bases at J, with 14 bases between the two ends. This CDR3 contains 14 residues. The CDR3 DNA follows: TGTGCCAGCAGTCCATGGACGGCGAACTACGAGCAGTACTTC. Translated: CASSPWTANYEQYF.